This TCR beta chain appears in the sequencing data of a study of beta chain features in type 1 diabetes. This CDR3 is 15 amino acids long. In germline, CDR1 is MDHEN, CDR2 SYDVKM. After removal of 4 bases from V and 6 bases from J, the junction contained 10 bases not matched to a gene. Since all of the isolated RNA was reverse transcribed, expressed TCRB transcripts were what got sequenced. Only in-frame clones appear in the TCRdb table, and some are missing; sequencing was by immunoSEQ multiplex PCR. Of approximately 330,000 clones listed, approximately 10% are singletons. The sample taken for sequencing was naive CD4+ T cells from blood. The chain couples TRBV28 to TRBJ2-3, with 7 bases aligning to TRBD2. This clonotype was sampled from a woman aged 30 to 39 in good health. CDR3 sequence reads: CASSYAGVGIDTQYF. The CDR3 bases are TGTGCCAGCAGTTACGCGGGAGTGGGTATCGATACGCAGTATTTT. Variable domain in full (rest from reference TRBV28 and TRBJ2-3): DVKVTQSSRYLVKRTGEKVFLECVQDMDHENMFWYRQDPGLGLRLIYFSYDVKMKEKGDIPEGYSVSREKKERFSLILESASTNQTSMYLCASSYAGVGIDTQYFGPGTRLTVL.